These 22 T cell receptor beta chains came from one sample sequenced in a study of blood T cell repertoires in COVID-19. The data were produced by immunoSEQ multiplex PCR, yet TCRdb's version contains in-frame clones alone and is incomplete. The table shows approximately 27,000 clones, with around nine tenths occurring only once. The sequencing sample was made of peripheral blood. The receptors stem from a man in his sixties or seventies with acute or convalescent COVID-19.

The chain links TRBV19 to TRBJ2-4; TRBD2 agrees at 11 bases. V was clipped by 4 bases and J by 0 bases; unmatched bases: 17. CDR3 size: 21 residues. The V gene's germline CDR1 is LNHDA and CDR2 SQIVND (reference sequence). The CDR3 is CASSREDISGRAARAKNIQYF. Here the CDR3 DNA reads TGTGCCAGTAGTAGAGAAGACATTAGCGGGAGGGCCGCTCGAGCCAAAAACATTCAGTACTTC.

The V and J genes are TRBV10-3 and TRBJ2-3; 8 nucleotides agree with TRBD2. Trimming took 6 bases from V and 6 from J; bases not matched to a gene: 8. This CDR3 contains 14 residues. Germline lookup yields CDR1 ENHRY and CDR2 SYGVKD. The CDR3 is CAIRADRLADTQYF. The CDR3 bases are TGTGCCATCAGGGCCGACCGACTAGCGGATACGCAGTATTTT.

By proportion, this clone is medium-sized. The J gene is TRBJ2-7, the V gene TRBV25-1, with a possible D match to TRBD2 (6 bases). The CDR3 is 11 residues long. Germline V gene data show CDR1 as MGHDK and CDR2 as SYGVNS. Trimming pared 6 bases from V and 7 bases from J, leaving 10 bases between. The CDR3 bases are TGTGCCAGCAGCCTTCTAGCGGAGCAGTACTTC. Protein: CASSLLAEQYF.

The chain recombines TRBV7-9 with TRBJ2-7; 7 positions agree with TRBD1. The germline V gene has CDR1 SEHNR and CDR2 FQNEAQ (reference sequence). The CDR3 has 14 residues. With V trimmed by 8 bases and J by 7 bases, 14 bases remained unmatched. The CDR3 coding sequence is TGTGCCAGCCTATATGGGACAGCATCCCTAGAGCAGTACTTC. This encodes CASLYGTASLEQYF.

This chain connects TRBV10-3 to TRBJ1-2; weak D call: TRBD1 (6 bases). Germline CDR1 and CDR2: ENHRY and SYGVKD. V was clipped by 0 bases and J by 1 base, with 12 bases between them. This CDR3 contains 16 residues. DNA of the CDR3: TGTGCCATCAGTGAGTCAAGGACAGCGAATAACTATGGCTACACCTTC. This encodes CAISESRTANNYGYTF.

The chain is built from TRBV10-3 and TRBJ1-2; the D gene is possibly TRBD1 (6 bases). Per the germline V gene, CDR1 is ENHRY and CDR2 is SYGVKD. This CDR3 is 12 amino acids long. The germline V and J ends were trimmed by 7 bases and 3 bases, with 9 bases remaining between them. The CDR3 coding sequence is TGTGCCATCAAGGGGGGGGACTATGGCTACACCTTC. Protein sequence: CAIKGGDYGYTF.

This chain connects TRBV7-2 to TRBJ2-2; 8 bases agree with TRBD2. Germline V gives CDR1 SGHTA, CDR2 FQGNSA. Trimming cost V 3 bases and J 0 bases; bases outside gene matches: 0. The CDR3 totals 15 residues. This CDR3 is CASSLGLANTGELFF. The CDR3 nucleotides are TGTGCCAGCAGCTTGGGACTAGCGAACACCGGGGAGCTGTTTTTT.

The chain carries TRBV19 and TRBJ1-1; TRBD1 matches 10 bases. CDR1 is LNHDA and CDR2 is SQIVND in the germline V gene (reference sequence). The CDR3 runs to 16 residues. Trimming at V came to 3 bases and at J to 4 bases, leaving 8 bases not matched to a gene. CDR3 sequence reads: CASSMTGGSLRTEAFF. The CDR3 DNA sequence: TGTGCCAGTAGTATGACAGGGGGCAGTCTGCGCACTGAAGCTTTCTTT. Based on the CDR3 plus reference TRBV19 and TRBJ1-1, the full variable domain is DGGITQSPKYLFRKEGQNVTLSCEQNLNHDAMYWYRQDPGQGLRLIYYSQIVNDFQKGDIAEGYSVSREKKESFPLTVTSAQKNPTAFYLCASSMTGGSLRTEAFFGQGTRLTVV.

The rearrangement links TRBV10-3 to TRBJ2-2; perhaps TRBD2 as D (5 bases). The V and J ends lost 0 bases and 5 bases respectively, with 10 bases between them. Germline V gene data show CDR1 as ENHRY and CDR2 as SYGVKD. The CDR3 covers 15 residues. The CDR3 region has the DNA TGTGCCATCAGTGAGTCCCAGCCGGGGACCGGGGAGCTGTTTTTT. It encodes CAISESQPGTGELFF.

The chain joins TRBV5-1 to TRBJ2-3, with 10 bases lining up with TRBD1. The V gene end was trimmed by 5 bases and the J gene end by 1 base; junction bases not matched to a gene: 4. Germline assignment: CDR1 SGHRS and CDR2 YFSETQ. CDR3 size: 15 residues. The CDR3 DNA reads as TGCGCCAGCAGGAGAGGACAGGGGGGCACAGATACGCAGTATTTT. It specifies CASRRGQGGTDTQYF.

The rearrangement joins TRBV6-5 to TRBJ2-3; 7 nucleotides align to TRBD1. The germline CDR1 and CDR2 sequences are MNHEY and SVGAGI. This CDR3 is built from 13 residues. Trimming took 6 bases from V and 6 from J; bases not matched to a gene: 6. The CDR3: CASRRQDRDTQYF. CDR3 nucleotide sequence: TGTGCCAGCAGGCGACAGGACAGGGATACGCAGTATTTT.

This chain connects TRBV7-2 to TRBJ2-7; the match to TRBD1 covers 7 bases. This CDR3 has 18 amino acids. Looked up from germline, CDR1 is SGHTA and CDR2 is FQGNSA. V lost 5 bases to trimming and J lost 3 bases; unmatched junction nucleotides: 19. The CDR3 region is CASSRKDITGDGLYEQYF. CDR3 DNA: TGTGCCAGCAGCCGTAAAGATATAACAGGGGACGGCCTCTACGAGCAGTACTTC.

The gene calls are TRBV4-2 and TRBJ2-7; D is perhaps TRBD1 (6 bases). V lost 5 bases to trimming and J lost 2 bases, with 13 bases between them. The CDR3 sequence is 14 residues long. Germline assignment: CDR1 LGHNA and CDR2 YNFKEQ. CDR3 DNA: TGTGCCAGCAGCTCGAGACAGGATCCCTACGAGCAGTACTTC. Translation gives CASSSRQDPYEQYF.

The CDR3 sequence is CASSNTGTSDYNEQFF. CDR3 in DNA: TGTGCCAGTAGTAATACCGGGACTAGTGACTACAATGAGCAGTTCTTC. The chain recombines TRBV19 with TRBJ2-1; 8 bases line up with TRBD2. CDR3 length: 16 residues. Unmatched junction bases numbered 8, after V lost 4 bases and J lost 3 bases. Germline CDR1 is LNHDA and CDR2 is SQIVND (reference sequence).

CDR3 in amino acids: CASRPGQGNNEQFF. DNA for the CDR3: TGTGCCAGCAGACCGGGACAGGGGAACAATGAGCAGTTCTTC. J is TRBJ2-1 and V is TRBV5-4, with TRBD1 identical over 10 bases. V shed 5 bases and J 5 bases; nucleotides not matched to a gene: 4. From germline, CDR1 is SGHNT and CDR2 YYREEE (reference sequence). The CDR3 has 14 amino acids.

V gene TRBV11-2 combines with J gene TRBJ2-7; 10 bases match TRBD2. The V and J ends lost 2 bases and 2 bases, in that order; junction bases with no gene match: 9. Germline loops: CDR1 SGHAT, CDR2 FQNNGV. The CDR3 is made up of 17 amino acids. For the CDR3, the DNA is TGTGCCAGCAGCTTAACCCCTAGCGGGAGCTTCACCTACGAGCAGTACTTC. Residues: CASSLTPSGSFTYEQYF.

This chain joins TRBV18 and TRBJ1-6; 9 bases map to TRBD1. Germline CDR1 KGHSH, CDR2 LQKENI. This CDR3 has 14 amino acids. V dropped 5 bases and J dropped 8; count of bases not matched to a gene: 4. The CDR3 is CASSGQGKDSPLHF. CDR3 in DNA: TGTGCCAGCTCAGGACAGGGGAAGGATTCACCCCTCCACTTT.

Only a few counts were recorded for this clone. The V gene is TRBV7-2, the J gene TRBJ1-5; 9 bases fit TRBD1. The V segment lost 5 bases and the J segment 0 bases; nucleotides outside the gene matches: 14. The germline V gene encodes CDR1 SGHTA and CDR2 FQGNSA. This CDR3 has 19 residues. CDR3 sequence (DNA): TGTGCCAGCAGCCCTCGCGGGACAGGGTTCTTTTATAGCAATCAGCCCCAGCATTTT. It codes for CASSPRGTGFFYSNQPQHF.

For the CDR3, the DNA is TGTGCCAGCAGCTTCCGGGGAGGCGGGGAGACCCAGTACTTC. It codes for CASSFRGGGETQYF. The chain employs TRBV9 and TRBJ2-5, with D possibly TRBD2 on 6 matching bases. V was trimmed by 4 bases and J by 5 bases, leaving 15 bases between them. The CDR3 spans 14 residues. Per germline, CDR1 SGDLS and CDR2 YYNGEE.

This chain links TRBV6-2 or TRBV6-3 with TRBJ1-1; maybe TRBD1 (5 bases). The CDR3 spans 14 residues. V gave up 2 bases and J gave up 4 bases, with 11 bases separating them. Per the germline V gene, CDR1 is MNHEY and CDR2 is SVGEGT. CDR3 sequence reads: CASSYGQGGTEAFF. CDR3 sequence (DNA): TGTGCCAGCAGTTACGGGCAGGGTGGCACTGAAGCTTTCTTT.

The chain links TRBV5-1 to TRBJ1-4, with TRBD1 as a possible D gene (5 bases). Looked up from germline, CDR1 is SGHRS and CDR2 is YFSETQ. V shed 0 bases and J shed 2 bases, with 8 bases lying between them. This CDR3 region has 15 residues. CDR3 loop: CASSLAKGTNEKLFF. The CDR3 DNA is TGCGCCAGCAGCTTGGCCAAGGGGACTAATGAAAAACTGTTTTTT.

CDR3 residues: CGTGQYYGYTF. The DNA of the CDR3 is TGTGGGACAGGGCAGTACTATGGCTACACCTTC. This sequence joins TRBV28 and TRBJ1-2, with 8 bases aligning to TRBD1. Germline values: CDR1 MDHEN, CDR2 SYDVKM. CDR3 length: 11 residues.